This T cell receptor beta chain is from a study of OX40 agonist ivuxolimab in advanced cancers. Across the whole study: A diagnosis of hepatocellular carcinoma, melanoma, renal cell or head and neck cancer was present in dose-escalation patients. Study-level points and caveats: Clonal expansion among partial responders at 0.1-3.0 mg/kg ranked near the lowest. Normalized expansion of T-cell clones was also low for some nonresponders.

The repertoire was sequenced with immunoSEQ multiplex PCR; TCRdb's copy has only in-frame clones and lacks some. The sample yields some 19,000 clones, about 70% seen once. Remarks on this clone: Its antigen is undetermined.

The CDR3 is made up of 15 amino acids. Germline V gives CDR1 SGHTA, CDR2 FQGNSA. V lost 10 bases and J 5 bases, leaving 23 bases between the germline ends. This chain uses TRBV7-2 with TRBJ2-5; D ambiguous. The source material was CD4+ or CD8+ T cells sorted from blood, sampled in a trial of the OX40 agonist ivuxolimab. The origin of this receptor is an adult with an advanced solid tumor such as melanoma, head and neck, liver or kidney cancer. The CDR3 sequence: CATTTTSTGGETQYF. CDR3 DNA sequence: TGTGCCACCACTACCACCTCCACCGGTGGGGAGACCCAGTACTTC.